Listed below are T cell receptor beta chains from one sample, sequenced in a study of blood T cell repertoires in COVID-19. Sequencing was performed with immunoSEQ multiplex PCR; in TCRdb, only in-frame clones are kept and a portion is missing. This sample has 260,000 or so clones; 88% occur once, and the top ten carry around 0.67%. Material: peripheral blood. These receptors all stem from a human donor in a cohort sampled during active COVID-19. CDR3s include the opening cysteine and the closing phenylalanine or tryptophan. D genes are given only for firm matches. Only some rows state a clone size, as once, few, many or a class for expanded clones.

J	size	D	V	DNA	CDR3
TRBJ1-2	-	TRBD1	TRBV27	TGTGCCAGCAGTTTGGACAGGGAGACGCTTCGTGGCTACACCTTC	CASSLDRETLRGYTF
TRBJ2-7	-	-	TRBV9	TGTGCCAGCAGCGTAAATTCGGGGGACGAGCAGTACTTC	CASSVNSGDEQYF
TRBJ1-1	-	TRBD1	TRBV30	TGTGCCTGGAGCGACAGGGGGGGGAACACTGAAGCTTTCTTT	CAWSDRGGNTEAFF
TRBJ1-3	-	-	TRBV30	TGTGCCTGGAGCCGGAGGAGTTTTGGAAACACCATATATTTT	CAWSRRSFGNTIYF
TRBJ2-7	once	TRBD2	TRBV30	TGTGCCTGGAGTGTACCGGGGACTACCTCCTACGAGCAGTACTTC	CAWSVPGTTSYEQYF
TRBJ2-1	-	TRBD2	TRBV7-2	TGTGCCAGCAGCTTAGTTAGCTCTACTAGCGGGAGTGCCAATGAGCAGTTCTTC	CASSLVSSTSGSANEQFF
TRBJ1-2	-	TRBD1	TRBV5-5	TGTGCCAGCAGTTTTACAGGGGGCAGTGTCTATGGCTACACCTTC	CASSFTGGSVYGYTF
TRBJ1-4	once	-	TRBV10-2	TGCGCCAGCAGTGAGAAGGGAAAGGAGGCAACTAATGAAAAACTGTTTTTT	CASSEKGKEATNEKLFF
TRBJ2-7	-	TRBD1	TRBV7-9	TGTGCCAGCAGCCCTACCGCGGGACAGGGTAACTACGAGCAGTACTTC	CASSPTAGQGNYEQYF
TRBJ1-6	-	TRBD1	TRBV28	TGTGCCAGCAGTTCGAGGGCAGGGGGTAGCCCCTATAATTCACCCCTCCACTTT	CASSSRAGGSPYNSPLHF
TRBJ2-7	-	TRBD2	TRBV28	TGTGCCAGCAGCATACTAGCGGAGGGGGACTACGAGCAGTACTTC	CASSILAEGDYEQYF
TRBJ1-2	-	TRBD1	TRBV6-5	TGTGCCAGCAGTTACTCGGGACAGGGGGATGGCTACACCTTC	CASSYSGQGDGYTF
TRBJ2-2	-	-	TRBV29-1	TGCAGCGTTGAAGATGGGGGCCTCGACACCGGGGAGCTGTTTTTT	CSVEDGGLDTGELFF
TRBJ1-1	-	-	TRBV18	TGTGCCAGCTCACCACAATCGGGAACTGAAGCTTTCTTT	CASSPQSGTEAFF
TRBJ2-1	-	-	TRBV5-6	TGTGCCAGCAGCGACCCTCGACTAGTCCGGGAACCTCACAATGAGCAGTTCTTC	CASSDPRLVREPHNEQFF
TRBJ1-1	-	TRBD1	TRBV4-1	TGCGCCAGCAGCTTCGACAGGGCCACTGAAGCTTTCTTT	CASSFDRATEAFF
TRBJ2-3	-	TRBD2	TRBV28	TGTGCCAGCAGACCTGATACTAGCGGGGGGACAGATACGCAGTATTTT	CASRPDTSGGTDTQYF
TRBJ1-5	-	-	TRBV27	TGTGCCAGCAGTCCCCTCCCGGCCAGGCCCCCCCATAGCAATCAGCCCCAGCATTTT	CASSPLPARPPHSNQPQHF
TRBJ2-7	-	TRBD1	TRBV7-9	TGTGCCAGCAGCCCGCGGACAGGGTACTCCTCACCGGGGGACGAGCAGTACTTC	CASSPRTGYSSPGDEQYF
TRBJ2-7	-	TRBD2	TRBV15	TGTGCCACCAGCAGCCGCGGGACTAGCGGGGGGCCGCTCCCCTACGAGCAGTACTTC	CATSSRGTSGGPLPYEQYF
TRBJ1-2	-	-	TRBV4-1	TGCGCCAGCAGCCCTTCTGGCGACTGGAACTATGGCTACACCTTC	CASSPSGDWNYGYTF
TRBJ1-1	-	-	TRBV6-2/TRBV6-3	TGTGCCAGCAGTTTAATAGGCCCTACAGGGTATCGGGACACTGAAGCTTTCTTT	CASSLIGPTGYRDTEAFF
TRBJ2-3	-	TRBD1	TRBV4-3	TGCGCCAGCAGCCAAGGTACAGGGGAGGATACGCAGTATTTT	CASSQGTGEDTQYF
TRBJ1-1	few	TRBD1	TRBV4-1	TGCGCCAGCAGCCAAGTGGGGACAGTAAACACTGAAGCTTTCTTT	CASSQVGTVNTEAFF
TRBJ1-2	-	-	TRBV10-3	TGTGCCAGTAGCAGGACTACTAACTATGGCTACACCTTC	CASSRTTNYGYTF
TRBJ2-7	-	TRBD2	TRBV7-2	TGTGCCAGCAGCTTAGGGACTAGCGGGATTTCCTACGAGCAGTACTTC	CASSLGTSGISYEQYF
TRBJ1-5	-	-	TRBV27	TGTGCCAGCAGTGAGGGAGATCAGCCCCAGCATTTT	CASSEGDQPQHF
TRBJ1-1	-	TRBD1	TRBV5-4	TGTGCCAGCAGTGCCGGGACAGGGGTTATCGACACTGAAGCTTTCTTT	CASSAGTGVIDTEAFF
TRBJ1-1	-	TRBD1	TRBV6-2/TRBV6-3	TGTGCCAGCAGTTACGTTGAGGGGGCATCTGAAGCTTTCTTT	CASSYVEGASEAFF
TRBJ2-6	once	-	TRBV10-3	TGTGCCATCAGTCAGGCCTCTGGGGCCAACGTCCTGACTTTC	CAISQASGANVLTF
TRBJ2-5	-	TRBD2	TRBV7-2	TGTGCCAGCAGCTTAGTGGCGGGGGGCCAAGAGACCCAGTACTTC	CASSLVAGGQETQYF
TRBJ1-1	-	TRBD1	TRBV9	TGTGCCAGCAGCGTAGATTCCGGGACAGGGGACGCTTTCTTT	CASSVDSGTGDAFF
TRBJ1-1	few	-	TRBV27	TGTGCCAGCAGTTTTTCCAGGGGAGGGACTGAAGCTTTCTTT	CASSFSRGGTEAFF
TRBJ1-2	-	-	TRBV4-3	TGCGCCAGCAGCCCGACTTGGGGGGACTATGGCTACACCTTC	CASSPTWGDYGYTF
TRBJ1-2	-	TRBD1	TRBV5-1	TGCGCCAGCAGCTTGTCAGGGGGCAACTATGGCTACACCTTC	CASSLSGGNYGYTF
TRBJ2-1	-	TRBD1	TRBV6-5	TGTGCCAGCAGGGTACAGGGGTCCTACAATGAGCAGTTCTTC	CASRVQGSYNEQFF
TRBJ2-7	-	TRBD2	TRBV11-2	TGTGCCAGCAGCGTGGGACTAGCCATGTACGAGCAGTACTTC	CASSVGLAMYEQYF
TRBJ2-7	once	-	TRBV28	TGTGCCAGCTCGCTCAGGAGGCGCGAGCAGTACTTC	CASSLRRREQYF
TRBJ1-2	-	TRBD1	TRBV3-1/TRBV3-2	TGTGCCAGCAGCCAACCATATCAGCAGGGGGTCGAGGGGGGCTACACCTTC	CASSQPYQQGVEGGYTF
TRBJ2-7	-	TRBD2	TRBV7-6	TGTGCCAGCAGCAAACTAGGGACTACCTTTCTCTACGAGCAGTACTTC	CASSKLGTTFLYEQYF
TRBJ1-4	-	-	TRBV5-1	TGCGCCAGCAGCTTGGCCGGGACTTCAACTAATGAAAAACTGTTTTTT	CASSLAGTSTNEKLFF
TRBJ2-5	-	TRBD2	TRBV4-1	TGCGCCAGCAGCCAAGATTGGCGGGGGGGACAAGAGACCCAGTACTTC	CASSQDWRGGQETQYF
TRBJ1-2	-	-	TRBV30	TGTGCCTGGAGTGTGGGGGACTACTATGGCTACACCTTC	CAWSVGDYYGYTF
TRBJ2-1	once	TRBD2	TRBV19	TGTGCCAGTACCTATGGGGAGGGTTTGAATGAGCAGTTCTTC	CASTYGEGLNEQFF
TRBJ2-1	-	-	TRBV6-6	TGTGCCAGCAGTCGGGACAACTACAATGAGCAGTTCTTC	CASSRDNYNEQFF
TRBJ2-5	once	TRBD2	TRBV7-2	TGTGCCAGCAGCTTGCTTAGCGGGCCTCAAGAGACCCAGTACTTC	CASSLLSGPQETQYF
TRBJ2-7	once	-	TRBV18	TGTGCCAGCTCCCCGACTACGGCCTACGAGCAGTACTTC	CASSPTTAYEQYF
TRBJ2-7	-	-	TRBV13	TGTGCCAGCAGCTTTTGGCGGCAGGGTCGTCTCTACGAGCAGTACTTC	CASSFWRQGRLYEQYF
TRBJ1-1	-	-	TRBV11-2	TGTGCCAGCAGCTTAATCGGGCGGGCTGAAGCTTTCTTT	CASSLIGRAEAFF
TRBJ1-1	-	-	TRBV4-2	TGTGCCAGCAGCCAAGAAACTCGGGGCACTGAAGCTTTCTTT	CASSQETRGTEAFF
TRBJ1-6	-	-	TRBV2	TGTGCCAGCAGTCCCCGAGGGAGCGCCGGGTACTATAATTCACCCCTCCACTTT	CASSPRGSAGYYNSPLHF
TRBJ1-2	once	-	TRBV19	TGTGCCAGTAGTATAAATTCACGCCAGGGCTATGGCTACACCTTC	CASSINSRQGYGYTF
TRBJ2-7	-	-	TRBV5-4	TGTGCCAGCAGCTTGCCCCCTTACGAGCAGTACTTC	CASSLPPYEQYF
TRBJ2-7	-	-	TRBV13	TGTGCCAGCAGCTTCACCCGGCAGGATAGCTCCTACGAGCAGTACTTC	CASSFTRQDSSYEQYF
TRBJ1-1	once	-	TRBV11-2	TGTGCCAGCAGCCTCAGCCAGGGGTTGCCTGAAGCTTTCTTT	CASSLSQGLPEAFF
TRBJ1-3	-	-	TRBV18	TGTGCCAGCTCACCGGGGACATTCTCTGGAAACACCATATATTTT	CASSPGTFSGNTIYF